This T cell receptor (beta chain) was documented in a study of blood T cell repertoires in COVID-19. Looking at the study overall: The United States, Italy and Spain provided the acute and convalescent COVID-19 samples. PBMCs, B-cell-depleted T cells, or T cells were the source of the cDNA or gDNA that made up the material.

Authors' processing steps: Researchers report that nucleated cell counts were estimated from reference gene primer amplification. Clones were read by immunoSEQ multiplex PCR, and TCRdb kept only the in-frame ones, dropping some. V and J calls and clone size are given by that table; D and trimming were obtained from the DNA. Among around 69,000 clones listed, approximately 80% were seen once. The germline CDR1 and CDR2 sequences are SSHAT and FNYEAQ (reference sequence). The CDR3 length is 12 residues. V lost 3 bases to trimming and J lost 7 bases; unmatched junction nucleotides: 0. Sequencing used peripheral blood. This TCR derives from a woman between 65 and 79 years old with acute or convalescent COVID-19. V and J are TRBV7-7 and TRBJ2-1; TRBD1 agrees at 7 bases. The CDR3 region has the DNA TGTGCCAGCAGCTTGACAGGGAATGAGCAGTTCTTC. It is translated as CASSLTGNEQFF.